This T cell receptor beta chain is drawn from a study of Graves' ophthalmopathy and Graves' hyperthyroidism. Study-wide results and limits: The model's prediction of ophthalmopathy progression had 65% to 71% sensitivity and roughly 77% specificity.

Ten or more counts support this clonotype. Its antigen is currently unknown. Using RNA transcripts, the TCR beta CDR3 regions were amplified. Second-round multiplex PCR followed a first-round RT-PCR using HTBI primers. TCRdb redid the calling of the multiplex PCR reads with MiXCR, one entry per CDR3 protein. The sample lists about 620,000 distinct CDR3 sequences; 22% were seen once. Orbital computed tomography, thyroid ultrasound, TRAb, serum thyroxine and clinical symptoms formed the basis of diagnosis. The receptor's source is a woman in her late teens or twenties with stable Graves' hyperthyroidism. Some clones in this sample may be carry-over from other donors' samples. Material for sequencing was peripheral blood.

CDR3 amino acids: CSASTGAEAFF. CDR3 coding DNA: TGCAGTGCTTCGACAGGGGCTGAAGCTTTCTTT. This chain joins TRBV20-1 and TRBJ1-1; TRBD1 aligns across 8 bases. Trimming cost V 5 bases and J 6 bases; bases outside gene matches: 2. The germline gives CDR1 DFQATT, CDR2 SNEGSKA (reference sequence). This CDR3 region has 11 residues.